This entry lists 14 T cell receptor beta chains sequenced from one sample in a study of shared clonotypes between healthy human individuals. The table came from immunoSEQ multiplex PCR; TCRdb's copy has only in-frame clones and leaves some out. The sample has over a million clones; about 75% are singletons. The sequencing input was memory CD4+ T cells sorted from blood. Specified subset: CD45RA-negative fraction. These receptors were collected from a man younger than 30 in good health.

The rearrangement links TRBV29-1 to TRBJ2-3, with TRBD1 matching 7 bases. The V segment lost 6 bases and the J segment 0 bases; nucleotides outside the gene matches: 3. The CDR3 consists of 13 residues. Germline V gives CDR1 SQVTM, CDR2 ANQGSEA. CDR3 sequence reads: CSVPGQSTDTQYF. DNA for the CDR3: TGCAGCGTCCCGGGACAGAGCACAGATACGCAGTATTTT.

This clone was picked up many times. This chain links TRBV30 with TRBJ2-7; D perhaps matches TRBD1 (6 bases). The CDR3 is 13 residues long. CDR1 and CDR2 from the germline V gene are GTSNPN and SVGIG (reference sequence). With 4 bases removed from V and 1 base from J, the gap between germline ends came to 11 bases. CDR3 DNA: TGTGCCTGGAATGGGGGCGTATCCTACGAGCAGTACTTC. This translates into CAWNGGVSYEQYF.

On this clone itself: The junction departs from the called germline gene at one end, perhaps through a read error. The genes are TRBV11-2 and TRBJ2-7; 7 nucleotides line up with TRBD1. Germline values: CDR1 SGHAT, CDR2 FQNNGV. The length of the CDR3 is 11 residues. The CDR3 DNA reads as TGTGCCAGCAGCTCAGGGGGACCTGCGGGCTTC. It translates to CASSSGGPAGF.

This clone appeared a single time. The chain recombines TRBV6-1 with TRBJ1-3; D remains ambiguous. The CDR3 covers 14 residues. The V and J ends lost 0 bases and 0 bases respectively, with 3 bases between them. The germline V gene has CDR1 MNHNS and CDR2 SASEGT. The CDR3 nucleotides read TGTGCCAGCAGTGAAGCAGTCTCTGGAAACACCATATATTTT. It is translated as CASSEAVSGNTIYF.

This clone has just a few counts. The genes are TRBV10-3 and TRBJ2-5, with TRBD2 matching 9 bases. The CDR3 covers 14 residues. CDR1 ENHRY and CDR2 SYGVKD come from the germline V gene. Trimming at V came to 5 bases and at J to 1 base, leaving 2 bases not matched to a gene. This CDR3 is CAISRGLAQETQYF. The CDR3 nucleotides read TGTGCCATCAGTCGGGGACTAGCCCAAGAGACCCAGTACTTC.

The V and J genes are TRBV6-6 and TRBJ2-2, with D perhaps TRBD1 (6 bases). V was clipped by 2 bases and J by 2 bases, with 9 bases between them. Per germline, CDR1 MNHNY and CDR2 SVGAGI (reference sequence). The CDR3 is 15 amino acids. CDR3 DNA: TGTGCCAGCAGTTACGGGACACGCAACACCGGGGAGCTGTTTTTT. Encoded protein: CASSYGTRNTGELFF.

The genes are TRBV10-3 and TRBJ1-2; D gene ambiguous. CDR3 size: 13 residues. Germline V lookup: CDR1 ENHRY, CDR2 SYGVKD. V was cut by 4 bases and J by 6 bases, with 12 bases left in between. The CDR3 bases are TGTGCCATCAGTGCCCCACCAGAACATGGCTACACCTTC. Amino acids: CAISAPPEHGYTF.

The V call is TRBV6-5, the J call TRBJ1-4; 8 bases fit TRBD1. After removal of 4 bases from V and 8 bases from J, the junction contained 9 bases not matched to a gene. The CDR3 totals 15 residues. The germline gives CDR1 MNHEY, CDR2 SVGAGI. The CDR3: CASSSGQAKGEKLFF. The CDR3 bases are TGTGCCAGCAGTTCGGGACAGGCGAAAGGGGAAAAACTGTTTTTT.

The chain joins TRBV30 to TRBJ1-6, with D possibly being TRBD1 (5 bases). The CDR3 contains 13 residues. Germline V CDR1 and CDR2: GTSNPN, SVGIG (reference sequence). V shed 7 bases and J shed 11 bases, with 18 bases lying between them. The CDR3 region is CASEGSFLAPLHF. The CDR3 bases are TGTGCCTCGGAGGGGAGTTTTTTAGCACCCCTCCACTTT.

The chain has TRBV5-1 and TRBJ1-1; TRBD1 matches 8 bases. Germline CDR1 reads SGHRS; CDR2 reads YFSETQ. The CDR3 extends over 14 amino acids. V was clipped by 4 bases and J by 0 bases; unmatched bases: 2. CDR3 amino acids: CASSPGQVNTEAFF. CDR3 sequence (DNA): TGCGCCAGCAGCCCGGGACAGGTGAACACTGAAGCTTTCTTT.

CDR3 DNA sequence: TGTGCCAGCAGTTTAGGTCCGGAACTTTACTTACGGGGCTACACCTTC. Translating gives CASSLGPELYLRGYTF. The chain couples TRBV28 to TRBJ1-2, with D hard to call. Trimming cost V 2 bases and J 8 bases, with 21 bases left between them. The CDR3 is 16 amino acids. Germline V gene lookup returns CDR1 MDHEN and CDR2 SYDVKM.

J is TRBJ2-1 and V is TRBV11-3; 8 nucleotides match TRBD1. The length of the CDR3 is 15 residues. The V gene end was trimmed by 4 bases and the J gene end by 4 bases; junction bases not matched to a gene: 6. Germline CDR1 and CDR2: SGHNT and YENEEA. The CDR3 DNA reads TGTGCCAGCAGCTCCACAGGGGGACGATACAATGAGCAGTTCTTC. Translation gives CASSSTGGRYNEQFF.

V usage is TRBV6-6 and J usage is TRBJ2-3, with 9 bases fitting TRBD1. Germline V gene lookup returns CDR1 MNHNY and CDR2 SVGAGI (reference sequence). The CDR3 totals 13 residues. J lost 3 bases, V lost 6 bases, and 1 base had no gene match. DNA of the CDR3: TGTGCCAGCAGGACAGGGGGGACAGATACGCAGTATTTT. Encoded protein: CASRTGGTDTQYF.

V is TRBV19 and J is TRBJ2-7; 9 bases agree with TRBD1. Trimming at V came to 5 bases and at J to 0 bases, leaving 5 bases not matched to a gene. This CDR3 has 15 residues. Looked up from germline, CDR1 is LNHDA and CDR2 is SQIVND (reference sequence). CDR3 nucleotide sequence: TGTGCCAGTAGTCGACAGGGGGTCGGCTCCTACGAGCAGTACTTC. This translates into CASSRQGVGSYEQYF.